The 20 T cell receptor beta chains below were found in one sample sequenced in a study of blood T cell repertoires in COVID-19 (dated by TCRdb to between 2020 and 2021). Library prep was done by the immunoSEQ multiplex PCR assay. Not all clones reach the TCRdb copy of this immuneACCESS table, which keeps in-frame sequences only. Checked studies attribute under half of the gap to unresolved V genes and leave the rest unexplained. The sample includes about 52,000 clones, with roughly 86% observed a single time. The ten most abundant clones make up around 23% of the sample. What was sequenced was peripheral blood. The receptors derive from a woman of 80 years or more with acute or convalescent COVID-19.

The V gene is TRBV28, the J gene TRBJ2-7; D may be TRBD1 (6 bases). Germline lookup yields CDR1 MDHEN and CDR2 SYDVKM. The CDR3 runs to 14 residues. Between the trimmed V and J ends, which lost 5 bases and 3 bases, there was a span of 14 bases. In DNA form, the CDR3 reads TGTGCCAGCAGTACTCCGGACAGAAGCTACGAGCAGTACTTC. This gives the protein CASSTPDRSYEQYF.

The chain carries TRBV12-3 or TRBV12-4 and TRBJ2-1; TRBD2 aligns across 9 bases. This CDR3 contains 13 residues. V was pared by 8 bases and J by 10 bases, with 9 bases of the junction left unmatched. The CDR3 nucleotides read TGTGCCAGCTCAAAAGCGGGGGGTCTAGAGCAGTTCTTC. Its translation: CASSKAGGLEQFF.

The chain uses TRBV11-2 and TRBJ2-5; perhaps TRBD1 as D (6 bases). This CDR3 has 12 residues. V lost 11 bases, J lost 5 bases, and 15 bases lay in between. The germline V gene has CDR1 SGHAT and CDR2 FQNNGV. The CDR3 loop is CAAGGLGETQYF. The CDR3 nucleotides are TGTGCCGCTGGGGGCCTCGGGGAGACCCAGTACTTC.

The chain recombines TRBV4-1 with TRBJ2-5, with 9 bases lining up with TRBD1. V trimming: 2 bases; J trimming: 3 bases; junction bases outside the gene matches: 4. This CDR3 spans 15 amino acids. Germline V gene data show CDR1 as MGHRA and CDR2 as YSYEKL. As DNA, the CDR3 is TGCGCCAGCAGCCAATCCCGGACAGGGGAAGAGACCCAGTACTTC. Its protein product is CASSQSRTGEETQYF.

The rearrangement uses TRBV28 and TRBJ2-5, with D maybe TRBD2 (7 bases). Germline CDR1 reads MDHEN; CDR2 reads SYDVKM. V lost 2 bases and J 3 bases, leaving 16 bases between the germline ends. The CDR3 has 16 residues. CDR3 protein: CASSLRLGAGEETQYF. The CDR3 DNA follows: TGTGCCAGCAGTTTAAGACTGGGGGCGGGGGAAGAGACCCAGTACTTC. Filled out from reference TRBV28 and TRBJ2-5, the complete variable domain reads DVKVTQSSRYLVKRTGEKVFLECVQDMDHENMFWYRQDPGLGLRLIYFSYDVKMKEKGDIPEGYSVSREKKERFSLILESASTNQTSMYLCASSLRLGAGEETQYFGPGTRLLVL.

The V gene is TRBV21-1, the J gene TRBJ2-7; the table's D gene call, TRBD2, was not cross checked with the DNA. TRBV21-1 counts as a pseudogene. This CDR3 has 13 residues. The CDR3 nucleotides read TGTGCCAGCAGCAAAGATCCGAGCTACGAGCAGTACGTC. Protein: CASSKDPSYEQYV.

A single count supports this clone. The rearrangement uses TRBV5-4 and TRBJ2-4; tentatively, D is TRBD2 (5 bases). The CDR3 loop spans 12 amino acids. The germline CDR1 and CDR2 sequences are SGHNT and YYREEE (reference sequence). V was pared by 2 bases and J by 8 bases, with 8 bases between. The chain's CDR3 is CASSFDGDIQYF. Here the CDR3 DNA reads TGTGCCAGCAGCTTTGACGGGGACATTCAGTACTTC.

The genes are TRBV11-2 and TRBJ2-2, with D tentatively TRBD2 (6 bases). In germline, CDR1 is SGHAT, CDR2 FQNNGV. Trimming pared 1 base from V and 1 base from J, leaving 13 bases between. This CDR3 is built from 17 residues. In DNA form, the CDR3 reads TGTGCCAGCAGCTTAGGTAGTAGCGGACTGAACACCGGGGAGCTGTTTTTT. Its translation: CASSLGSSGLNTGELFF.

The chain joins TRBV7-2 to TRBJ1-4; TRBD1 is a possible D gene (6 bases). There are 15 residues in the CDR3. The V and J ends lost 5 bases and 5 bases respectively, with 15 bases between them. Germline V gives CDR1 SGHTA, CDR2 FQGNSA. CDR3 sequence (DNA): TGTGCCAGCAGCCGTACAGGGTTGGCGAATGAAAAACTGTTTTTT. Translating it yields CASSRTGLANEKLFF.

The V call is TRBV7-2, the J call TRBJ1-6; D is unclear. The CDR3 length is 12 residues. The germline gives CDR1 SGHTA, CDR2 FQGNSA. Trimming left V 0 bases short and J 14 bases short, with 8 bases between. Here the CDR3 DNA reads TGTGCCAGCAGCTTAGCGCTGGCCACCCTCCACTTT. Its translation is CASSLALATLHF.

A word on this clone: Sequence at one end of the junction differs from germline and may be a read error. The chain employs TRBV7-7 and TRBJ2-3, with 8 nucleotides matching TRBD2. Germline V gene data show CDR1 as SSHAT and CDR2 as FNYEAQ (reference sequence). This CDR3 has 14 amino acids. The CDR3 sequence is CASSSSGGPDTQYF. DNA for the CDR3: TGTGCTAGCAGTTCCTCGGGGGGGCCCGATACGCAGTATTTT.

The chain employs TRBV7-6 and TRBJ2-2; D perhaps matches TRBD2 (6 bases). The CDR3 is made up of 15 amino acids. Between the trimmed V and J ends, which lost 5 bases and 1 base, there was a span of 11 bases. Germline CDR1 SGHVS, CDR2 FNYEAQ. The CDR3 region is CASSAGNLNTGELFF. CDR3 sequence (DNA): TGTGCCAGCAGCGCGGGAAACCTGAACACCGGGGAGCTGTTTTTT.

The chain couples TRBV4-2 to TRBJ2-6; possibly TRBD1 for D (6 bases). Germline V gene lookup returns CDR1 LGHNA and CDR2 YNFKEQ. The CDR3 is 19 amino acids. Trimming cost V 4 bases and J 0 bases, with 19 bases left between them. CDR3 protein: CASSPRDTLRPSGANVLTF. Written as DNA, the CDR3 is TGTGCCAGCAGCCCACGGGACACCCTTCGGCCCTCTGGGGCCAACGTCCTGACTTTC.

V usage is TRBV2 and J usage is TRBJ1-1; TRBD1 is a possible D gene (5 bases). The germline CDR1 and CDR2 sequences are SNHLY and FYNNEI. V lost 4 bases and J lost 6, with 18 bases in between. The CDR3 totals 15 residues. DNA of the CDR3: TGTGCCAGCAGTGTCGGGGCAGGTGGGACTCCTGAAGCTTTCTTT. Protein sequence: CASSVGAGGTPEAFF.

V usage is TRBV2 and J usage is TRBJ1-1; no clear D gene. Germline CDR1 reads SNHLY; CDR2 reads FYNNEI. Trimming cost V 7 bases and J 3 bases, with 12 bases left between them. CDR3 length: 13 residues. This CDR3 is CASNRDPYTEAFF. CDR3 bases: TGTGCCAGCAACCGGGATCCCTACACTGAAGCTTTCTTT.

The chain recombines TRBV7-2 with TRBJ2-1; D remains unclear. The CDR3 loop spans 14 amino acids. Germline V gives CDR1 SGHTA, CDR2 FQGNSA. Trimming pared 3 bases from V and 6 bases from J, leaving 12 bases between. CDR3 bases: TGTGCCAGCAGCTTTTATCACTCCGGCAATGAGCAGTTCTTC. Its protein product is CASSFYHSGNEQFF.

The rearrangement uses TRBV18 and TRBJ2-7, with 7 nucleotides matching TRBD1. The V gene end was trimmed by 2 bases and the J gene end by 6 bases; junction bases not matched to a gene: 4. The CDR3 consists of 13 residues. Germline V gene lookup returns CDR1 KGHSH and CDR2 LQKENI. CDR3 in amino acids: CASSPTGVGEQYF. The CDR3 nucleotides read TGTGCCAGCTCACCAACAGGGGTGGGCGAGCAGTACTTC.

The chain recombines TRBV15 with TRBJ2-7; TRBD1 matches at 8 bases. V shed 2 bases and J 5 bases; nucleotides not matched to a gene: 8. The CDR3 runs to 15 residues. Germline lookup yields CDR1 LNHNV and CDR2 YYDKDF (reference sequence). CDR3 sequence: CATSRTQGVPNEQYF. The CDR3 nucleotides read TGTGCCACCAGCAGAACACAGGGGGTACCTAACGAGCAGTACTTC.

V usage is TRBV15 and J usage is TRBJ2-2, with TRBD2 matching over 11 bases. With V trimmed by 1 base and J by 9 bases, 1 base remained unmatched. Germline assignment: CDR1 LNHNV and CDR2 YYDKDF (reference sequence). The CDR3 sequence is 14 residues long. CDR3 in amino acids: CATSRGLAGRELFF. CDR3 sequence (DNA): TGTGCCACCAGCAGAGGACTAGCGGGAAGGGAGCTGTTTTTT.

The gene calls are TRBV2 and TRBJ2-1; 9 bases match TRBD2. Looked up from germline, CDR1 is SNHLY and CDR2 is FYNNEI. The CDR3 totals 15 residues. The junction had 3 bases not matched to a gene; V was cut back by 3 bases and J by 3 bases. The CDR3, as DNA: TGTGCCAGCAGTGAGAGCGGGGGGTTCTACAATGAGCAGTTCTTC. Encoded protein: CASSESGGFYNEQFF.